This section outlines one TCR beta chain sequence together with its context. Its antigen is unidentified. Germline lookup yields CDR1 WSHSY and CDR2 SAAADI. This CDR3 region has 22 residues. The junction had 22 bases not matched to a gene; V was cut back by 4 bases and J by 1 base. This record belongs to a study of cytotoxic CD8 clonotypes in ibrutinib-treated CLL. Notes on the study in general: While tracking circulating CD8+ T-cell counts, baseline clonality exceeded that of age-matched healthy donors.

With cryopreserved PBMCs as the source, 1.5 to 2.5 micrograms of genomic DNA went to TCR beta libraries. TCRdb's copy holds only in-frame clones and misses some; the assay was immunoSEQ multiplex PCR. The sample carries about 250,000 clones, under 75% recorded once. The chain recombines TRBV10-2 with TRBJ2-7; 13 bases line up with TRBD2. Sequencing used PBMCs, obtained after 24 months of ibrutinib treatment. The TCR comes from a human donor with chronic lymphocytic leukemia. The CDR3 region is CASSGFPGQVRTSGSSSYEQYF. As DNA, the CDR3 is TGCGCCAGCAGTGGTTTCCCGGGACAGGTTCGGACTAGCGGGAGTAGTTCCTACGAGCAGTACTTC.